This T cell receptor beta chain was retrieved from a study of chemoradiotherapy in HPV16-positive cancers. Study-wide results and caveats: During treatment, candidate HPV-specific clones and E7-related motifs expanded in tumor. The functional HPV-specific definition rests on just two HPV16-positive patients.

V gave up 1 base and J gave up 5 bases, with 11 bases separating them. The V gene's germline CDR1 is SGHTA and CDR2 FQGNSA. The CDR3 has 14 residues. Repeated repertoire sampling spanned the course of chemoradiotherapy. The repertoire was sequenced with immunoSEQ multiplex PCR; TCRdb's copy has only in-frame clones and lacks some. This sample yields around 22,000 clones, of which 80% to 95% are seen a single time; 17% belongs to the top ten. To note about this clone: Antigen: not known.

Here the sequenced sample was blood, taken from a patient who underwent chemoradiotherapy. This rearrangement joins TRBV7-2 to TRBJ2-5; maybe TRBD1 (6 bases). The source of this sequence is a human donor with HPV-associated anogenital cancer. The CDR3, as DNA: TGTGCCAGCAGCTTAGGGGGGCAGGGTGAGACCCAGTACTTC. This translates into CASSLGGQGETQYF.